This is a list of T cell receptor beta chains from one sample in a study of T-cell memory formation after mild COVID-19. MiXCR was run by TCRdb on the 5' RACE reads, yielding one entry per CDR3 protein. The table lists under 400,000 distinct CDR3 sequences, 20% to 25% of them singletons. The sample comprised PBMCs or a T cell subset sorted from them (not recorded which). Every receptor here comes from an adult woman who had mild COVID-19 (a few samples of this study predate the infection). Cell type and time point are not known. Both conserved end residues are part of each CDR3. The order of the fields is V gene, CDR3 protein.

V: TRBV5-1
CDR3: CASSAVRGYNEQFF

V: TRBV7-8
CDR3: CASSLFQLSYNEQFF

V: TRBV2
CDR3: CASLELGTAPSSYNSPLHF

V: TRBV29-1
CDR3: CSVEDRSKNIQYF

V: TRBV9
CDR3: CASSFSVSSYEQYF

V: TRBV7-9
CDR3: CASSGPGSGNTIYF

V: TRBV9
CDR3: CASSDRKNIQYF

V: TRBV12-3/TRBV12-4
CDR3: CASSPFSGGATKNIQYF

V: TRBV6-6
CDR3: CASSYNNEQFF

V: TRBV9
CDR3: CASSFLSDTQYF

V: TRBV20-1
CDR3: CSASYLAPGEQYF

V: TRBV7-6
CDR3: CASSPQAGGYIQEQFF

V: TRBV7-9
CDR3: CASSSGQGMNYEQYF

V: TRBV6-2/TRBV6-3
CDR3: CASHYLRDSHQETQYF

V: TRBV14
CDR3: CASSRETSWRTDTQYF

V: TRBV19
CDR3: CASSVRERGNEQFF

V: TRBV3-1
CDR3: CASSQGGLSSF

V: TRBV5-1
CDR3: CASSLAEGQGPYEQYF

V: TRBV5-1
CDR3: CASSLGHRDPSSGHYGYTF

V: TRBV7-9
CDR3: CASSPYVLTGREAFF

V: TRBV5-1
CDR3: CASSGVGEAFF

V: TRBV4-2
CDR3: CASSQDLAGLAVGTDTQYF

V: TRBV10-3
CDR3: CATGDGALNEQFF

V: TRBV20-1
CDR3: CSATYRSPLETQYF

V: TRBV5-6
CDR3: CASSLLPGPRYEQYF

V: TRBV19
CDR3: CASSIARLATYEQYF

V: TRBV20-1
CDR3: CSARVNYEQYF

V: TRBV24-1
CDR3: CATSDFRGYGDTQYF

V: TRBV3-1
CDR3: CASSQAGLVYNEQFF

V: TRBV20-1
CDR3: CSAIYSKRGDSETQYF

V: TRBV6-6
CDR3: CASSRGSETQYF

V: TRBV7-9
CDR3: CASSLNQGTYNEQFF

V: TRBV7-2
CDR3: CASSDRKETQYF

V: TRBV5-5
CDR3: CASTLWGRGMNTEAFF

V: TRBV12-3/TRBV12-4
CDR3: CASRLIPGSVTGELFF

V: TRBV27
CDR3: CASTPQVGRRDTEAFF

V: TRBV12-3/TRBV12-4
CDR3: CASSLGSGPSTDTQYF

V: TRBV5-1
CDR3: CASSSTTTRQFYNEQFF

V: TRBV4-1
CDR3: CASSQGPPGQGSLRPGNTIYF

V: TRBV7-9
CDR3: CASSLAVGNAEAFF

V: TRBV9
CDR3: CASSGTSPGGNTIYF

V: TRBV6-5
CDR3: CASSYSRRRNTEAFF

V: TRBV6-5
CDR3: CASSYQISGANVLTF

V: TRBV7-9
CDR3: CASSLGRGTNYGYTF

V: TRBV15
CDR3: CATRDATYEQYF

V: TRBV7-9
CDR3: CASSFLGGTDTQYF

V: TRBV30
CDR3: CAWSLQGALRETQYF

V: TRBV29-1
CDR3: CSAQSGSSYEQYF

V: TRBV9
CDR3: CASSGGQGYTEAFF

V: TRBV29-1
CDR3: CSVDKGSSEQYF

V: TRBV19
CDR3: CASSMVRGDSPLHF

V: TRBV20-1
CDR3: CSARVAGGSNIQYF

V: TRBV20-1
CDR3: CSARLAGAASYNEQFF

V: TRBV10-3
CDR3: CAISQSSTNEKLFF

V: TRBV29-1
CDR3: CSVEVRYTDTQYF

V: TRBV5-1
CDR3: CASSSPTSHNEQFF

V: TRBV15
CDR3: CATSRAPGQGASTDTQYF